The 26 T cell receptor beta chains below were found in one sample sequenced in a study of blood T cell repertoires in COVID-19. The method was immunoSEQ multiplex PCR; TCRdb's version includes in-frame clones alone and lacks a portion of them. The data show fewer than 200,000 clones, approximately 90% seen once. Sequenced input: peripheral blood. These receptors were taken from a man aged 40-55 years with active or convalescent COVID-19.

V is TRBV11-3 and J is TRBJ1-5; TRBD1 might be the D (6 bases). Between the trimmed V and J ends, which lost 4 bases and 0 bases, there was a span of 7 bases. CDR3 length: 14 amino acids. CDR1 SGHNT and CDR2 YENEEA come from the germline V gene. The CDR3 protein is CASSWTDSNQPQHF. DNA of the CDR3: TGTGCCAGCAGCTGGACAGATAGCAATCAGCCCCAGCATTTT.

The chain uses TRBV3-1 (or the pseudogene TRBV3-2) and TRBJ2-2; 8 bases match TRBD1. There are 14 residues in the CDR3. Trimming removed 4 bases from V and 6 bases from J; junction bases left unmatched: 4. Germline lookup yields CDR1 LGHDT and CDR2 YNNKEL (reference sequence). The CDR3 DNA sequence: TGTGCCAGCAGCCGAGGACAGGGAGCCGGGGAGCTGTTTTTT. Translating it yields CASSRGQGAGELFF.

On this clone: Additional DNA sequences in this sample encode the identical CDR3. V and J are TRBV7-2 and TRBJ2-7; the match to TRBD1 covers 7 bases. Unmatched junction bases numbered 3, after V lost 4 bases and J lost 3 bases. Germline V gives CDR1 SGHTA, CDR2 FQGNSA. This CDR3 has 13 residues. The CDR3 protein is CASSSRDSYEQYF. The CDR3 DNA is TGTGCCAGCAGCTCCCGGGACAGCTACGAGCAGTACTTC.

This clone showed up just a few times. The V gene is TRBV9, the J gene TRBJ1-1, with D uncertain. V was clipped by 0 bases and J by 3 bases, with 6 bases between them. The CDR3 consists of 13 residues. CDR1 is SGDLS, CDR2 YYNGEE, per germline. The CDR3 is CASSVATYTEAFF. The CDR3 DNA is TGTGCCAGCAGCGTAGCGACATACACTGAAGCTTTCTTT.

The rearrangement links TRBV21-1 to TRBJ1-1; TRBD1, the table's D call, lacks a check against the DNA. TRBV21-1 is designated a pseudogene. The CDR3 totals 14 residues. CDR3 residues: CASSKGTGTAEAFF. DNA for the CDR3: TGTGCCAGCAGCAAAGGGACAGGGACAGCTGAAGCTTTCTTT.

The chain is built from TRBV9 and TRBJ2-1; D is perhaps TRBD1 (6 bases). The length of the CDR3 is 17 residues. Per the germline V gene, CDR1 is SGDLS and CDR2 is YYNGEE. V was clipped by 0 bases and J by 2 bases, with 15 bases between them. In nucleotides, the CDR3 is TGTGCCAGCAGCGTAGATGGGGGCTTTGCGCCCTACAATGAGCAGTTCTTC. It encodes CASSVDGGFAPYNEQFF.

A single count supports this clone. V and J are TRBV28 and TRBJ2-1; TRBD1 is a possible D gene (7 bases). The CDR3 is 15 amino acids. Per the germline V gene, CDR1 is MDHEN and CDR2 is SYDVKM. V lost 3 bases and J lost 10, with 19 bases in between. The CDR3 here is CASSLSDRAGGEQFF. The DNA of the CDR3 is TGTGCCAGCAGTTTGAGTGACAGGGCCGGGGGAGAGCAGTTCTTC.

The V and J genes are TRBV4-3 and TRBJ2-2; D gene uncertain. CDR1 and CDR2 (germline): LGHNA, YSLEER. The CDR3 has 11 residues. The germline V and J ends were trimmed by 4 bases and 7 bases, with 4 bases remaining between them. CDR3 protein: CASSPGGELFF. The DNA of the CDR3 is TGCGCCAGCAGCCCCGGCGGGGAGCTGTTTTTT.

CDR3: CASSTIAGAEQFF. DNA of the CDR3: TGTGCCAGTAGTACCATAGCGGGGGCGGAGCAGTTCTTC. The chain employs TRBV19 and TRBJ2-1; 9 nucleotides agree with TRBD2. The CDR3 runs to 13 residues. Germline V gives CDR1 LNHDA, CDR2 SQIVND (reference sequence). Trimming removed 4 bases from V and 10 bases from J; junction bases left unmatched: 5.

For the CDR3, the DNA is TGTGCCAGCAGTGTCCAGGGGACCAGCAATCAGCCCCAGCATTTT. Its protein is CASSVQGTSNQPQHF. The rearrangement links TRBV2 to TRBJ1-5; the D gene is possibly TRBD1 (6 bases). Trimming pared 4 bases from V and 1 base from J, leaving 11 bases between. Per the germline V gene, CDR1 is SNHLY and CDR2 is FYNNEI. The CDR3 is 15 amino acids.

The chain joins TRBV7-2 to TRBJ2-5; 8 bases align to TRBD1. In germline, CDR1 is SGHTA, CDR2 FQGNSA. The CDR3 is 15 amino acids. The V and J ends lost 5 bases and 3 bases, in that order; junction bases with no gene match: 8. This chain's CDR3 is CASSPQGALKETQYF. CDR3 coding DNA: TGTGCCAGCAGCCCTCAGGGGGCGCTTAAAGAGACCCAGTACTTC.

This clone was observed at least ten times. The V gene is TRBV28, the J gene TRBJ2-7; no clear D gene. Germline V lookup: CDR1 MDHEN, CDR2 SYDVKM. The CDR3 totals 11 residues. Trimming pared 6 bases from V and 5 bases from J, leaving 8 bases between. As DNA, the CDR3 is TGTGCCAGCAGCCGTGTCCACGAGCAGTACTTC. Its protein product is CASSRVHEQYF.

The chain employs TRBV2 and TRBJ2-1, with D perhaps TRBD2 (6 bases). The CDR3 totals 15 residues. Trimming removed 0 bases from V and 6 bases from J, with 12 bases in between. Germline values: CDR1 SNHLY, CDR2 FYNNEI. This CDR3 reads CASSEARGGFNEQFF. CDR3 in DNA: TGTGCCAGCAGTGAAGCACGAGGAGGGTTCAATGAGCAGTTCTTC.

The rearrangement links TRBV27 to TRBJ1-6; TRBD1 matches 7 bases. CDR1 is MNHEY, CDR2 SMNVEV, per germline (reference sequence). V trimming: 4 bases; J trimming: 5 bases; junction bases outside the gene matches: 2. The CDR3 is 14 amino acids. The CDR3 loop is CASSSRGHNSPLHF. In DNA, the CDR3 is TGTGCCAGCAGTTCGAGGGGGCATAATTCACCCCTCCACTTT.

A single count supports this clone. The V and J genes are TRBV28 and TRBJ2-1, with 12 bases fitting TRBD2. In germline, CDR1 is MDHEN, CDR2 SYDVKM. The CDR3 runs to 16 residues. V shed 4 bases, J shed 7 bases, and the junction held 8 bases outside the gene matches. The CDR3 loop reads CASSSTSGSVRNEQFF. In nucleotides, the CDR3 is TGTGCCAGCAGTTCGACTAGCGGGAGCGTGAGGAATGAGCAGTTCTTC.

The V gene is TRBV5-4, the J gene TRBJ1-6, with D maybe TRBD1 (5 bases). Trimming took 0 bases from V and 19 from J, leaving 17 bases between them. Germline CDR1 SGHNT, CDR2 YYREEE (reference sequence). This CDR3 comprises 13 residues. This chain's CDR3 is CASSLVPTDISHF. The DNA of the CDR3 is TGTGCCAGCAGCTTGGTGCCGACAGATATCTCTCACTTT.

The chain has TRBV6-2 or TRBV6-3 and TRBJ2-7; 10 nucleotides align to TRBD1. V dropped 6 bases and J dropped 5; count of bases not matched to a gene: 10. Germline V gives CDR1 MNHEY, CDR2 SVGEGT. This CDR3 region has 15 residues. CDR3 residues: CASSSGGQGTNEQYF. CDR3 DNA sequence: TGTGCCAGCAGCTCGGGGGGACAGGGGACCAACGAGCAGTACTTC.

V usage is TRBV29-1 and J usage is TRBJ1-2, with 8 bases matching TRBD1. Germline assignment: CDR1 SQVTM and CDR2 ANQGSEA. This CDR3 has 13 amino acids. Germline trimming cut 6 bases from V and 3 bases from J; bases unmatched to any gene: 6. DNA of the CDR3: TGCAGCGTCTCTAAGACAGGGGACTATGGCTACACCTTC. It translates to CSVSKTGDYGYTF.

The J gene is TRBJ2-7, the V gene TRBV6-2 or TRBV6-3, with TRBD1 matching over 7 bases. The CDR3 runs 12 residues. Germline-derived CDR1 and CDR2 are MNHEY and SVGEGT. V was pared by 5 bases and J by 4 bases, with 2 bases of the junction left unmatched. The CDR3 here is CASSKTGYEQYF. The CDR3 region has the DNA TGTGCCAGCAGTAAGACAGGGTACGAGCAGTACTTC.

The rearrangement links TRBV29-1 to TRBJ2-2; D is possibly TRBD2 (6 bases). Germline CDR1 reads SQVTM; CDR2 reads ANQGSEA. The V gene lost 7 bases and the J gene lost 7 bases, with 19 bases spanning the gap. The CDR3 contains 14 residues. In nucleotides, the CDR3 is TGCAGCGCCCGCCCCGGGAGTGCGGACGGGGAGCTGTTTTTT. This sequence encodes CSARPGSADGELFF.

V gene TRBV9 combines with J gene TRBJ2-3, with TRBD2 identical over 10 bases. With V trimmed by 1 base and J by 5 bases, 7 bases remained unmatched. The CDR3 has 16 residues. Germline V CDR1 and CDR2: SGDLS, YYNGEE. In nucleotides, the CDR3 is TGTGCCAGCAGCGTATCATCTAGCGGGGGAAGAGATACGCAGTATTTT. It codes for CASSVSSSGGRDTQYF. The variable domain in full, with the rest retrieved from reference TRBV9 and TRBJ2-3, is DSGVTQTPKHLITATGQRVTLRCSPRSGDLSVYWYQQSLDQGLQFLIQYYNGEERAKGNILERFSAQQFPDLHSELNLSSLELGDSALYFCASSVSSSGGRDTQYFGPGTRLTVL.

The genes are TRBV6-5 and TRBJ2-7; 8 nucleotides agree with TRBD1. Germline CDR1 MNHEY, CDR2 SVGAGI. This CDR3 has 16 amino acids. V lost 4 bases to trimming and J lost 3 bases; unmatched junction nucleotides: 11. This CDR3 reads CASSFSAGTGIYEQYF. In DNA form, the CDR3 reads TGTGCCAGCAGTTTCAGCGCCGGGACAGGCATCTACGAGCAGTACTTC.

The table lists this clone with a few counts. V usage is TRBV7-2 and J usage is TRBJ2-3; TRBD2 matches at 12 bases. V trimming: 3 bases; J trimming: 5 bases; junction bases outside the gene matches: 0. The CDR3 has 14 amino acids. The germline V gene has CDR1 SGHTA and CDR2 FQGNSA. CDR3 in DNA: TGTGCCAGCAGCTTGGGACTAGCGGGAGATACGCAGTATTTT. Translated, it gives CASSLGLAGDTQYF.

This chain links TRBV3-1 (or the pseudogene TRBV3-2) with TRBJ2-5; TRBD2 might be the D (6 bases). Germline V gene sequence: CDR1 LGHDT, CDR2 YNNKEL (reference sequence). V was trimmed by 4 bases and J by 5 bases, leaving 17 bases between them. This CDR3 is 15 amino acids long. The CDR3 DNA reads as TGTGCCAGCAGCCCAGACTGGGGGGATTGGGAGACCCAGTACTTC. It is translated as CASSPDWGDWETQYF.

The rearrangement joins TRBV5-5 to TRBJ1-4; weak D call: TRBD1 (5 bases). This CDR3 is built from 17 residues. CDR1 is SGHKS and CDR2 is YYEKEE in the germline V gene (reference sequence). V was shortened by 4 bases and J by 2 bases, with 18 bases between the two germline ends. The CDR3 here is CASSPRGVGVTNEKLFF. CDR3 nucleotide sequence: TGTGCCAGCAGCCCCCGGGGGGTCGGGGTGACTAATGAAAAACTGTTTTTT.

The CDR3 here is CASSSAAGGDLYEQYF. Written as DNA, the CDR3 is TGTGCCAGCAGCTCGGCGGCCGGAGGGGACCTCTACGAGCAGTACTTC. V and J are TRBV11-1 and TRBJ2-7; maybe TRBD2 (6 bases). Deletions cut 4 bases from V and 3 bases from J, with 19 bases between. Germline V gene data show CDR1 as SGHAT and CDR2 as FQDESV (reference sequence). The CDR3 has 16 amino acids.